Listed below are T cell receptor beta chains from one sample, sequenced in a study of T cell repertoires in cytomegalovirus infection. TCRdb passed the reads through MiXCR, listing each CDR3 protein once. The table lists approximately 270,000 distinct CDR3 sequences, 22% of them singletons, with under 25% in the top ten. No antigen is known for these receptors. This specimen consisted of cultured PBMCs, obtained from culture after CMV antigen stimulation. All receptors come from a human donor in good health (CMV status not recorded). Some clones in this sample may be carry-over from other donors' samples. The CDR3 runs from the conserved cysteine through the conserved F or W. D genes are given only for firm matches. A clone size is listed for some rows: how often the clone was seen (once, few, many), or a class if it is expanded.

V: TRBV20-1; size: -; J: TRBJ1-2; D: -; length: 12; DNA: TGCAGTGCTACCAGCGAGAACTATGGCTACACCTTC; CDR3: CSATSENYGYTF
V: TRBV7-2; size: many; J: TRBJ2-3; D: TRBD2; length: 15; DNA: TGTGCCAGCAGCTTAGCGTCACTAGCGAGAGATACGCAGTATTTT; CDR3: CASSLASLARDTQYF
V: TRBV28; size: -; J: TRBJ2-5; D: -; length: 13; DNA: TGTGCCAGCAGTTCGACTAGAGCAGAGACCCAGTACTTC; CDR3: CASSSTRAETQYF
V: TRBV4-1; size: few; J: TRBJ2-7; D: -; length: 15; DNA: TGCGCCAGCAGCCACTCCCCCGCTGTAGCCTACGAGCAGTACTTC; CDR3: CASSHSPAVAYEQYF
V: TRBV12-3/TRBV12-4; size: -; J: TRBJ2-3; D: -; length: 13; DNA: TGTGCCAGCACGTGGGACTCCATAGATACGCAGTATTTT; CDR3: CASTWDSIDTQYF
V: TRBV6-2/TRBV6-3; size: -; J: TRBJ2-1; D: -; length: 12; DNA: TGTGCCAGCAGTTACTTTGGGGATGAGCAGTTCTTC; CDR3: CASSYFGDEQFF
V: TRBV7-8; size: -; J: TRBJ1-1; D: -; length: 14; DNA: TGTGCCAGCGGGTACAGGGAAACGAACACTGAAGCTTTCTTT; CDR3: CASGYRETNTEAFF
V: TRBV28; size: -; J: TRBJ2-5; D: -; length: 15; DNA: TGTGCCAGCGGTAGGAGAGGAGAGATGGATAAGACCCAGTACTTC; CDR3: CASGRRGEMDKTQYF
V: TRBV7-2; size: few; J: TRBJ2-6; D: -; length: 14; DNA: TGTGCCAGCAGCCCCCTCACGGGGGCCAACGTCCTGACTTTC; CDR3: CASSPLTGANVLTF
V: TRBV7-9; size: few; J: TRBJ1-2; D: -; length: 16; DNA: TGTGCCAGCAGCTTAGCGGGGAGAACAGCTAACTATGGCTACACCTTC; CDR3: CASSLAGRTANYGYTF
V: TRBV12-3/TRBV12-4; size: -; J: TRBJ1-5; D: TRBD1; length: 15; DNA: TGTGCCAGCCGTACGACCGGGACAGGGGATCAGCCCCAGCATTTT; CDR3: CASRTTGTGDQPQHF
V: TRBV24-1; size: -; J: TRBJ2-1; D: -; length: 12; DNA: TGTGCCACCGGGACTGACTACAATGAGCAGTTCTTC; CDR3: CATGTDYNEQFF
V: TRBV7-2; size: many; J: TRBJ2-1; D: -; length: 12; DNA: TGTGCCAGCAGCCCTACCGGCATTGAGCAGTTCTTC; CDR3: CASSPTGIEQFF
V: TRBV6-2/TRBV6-3; size: -; J: TRBJ2-3; D: -; length: 16; DNA: TGTGCCAGCAGTTACTCTGGCGGGGTCGGCACAGATACGCAGTATTTT; CDR3: CASSYSGGVGTDTQYF
V: TRBV27; size: once; J: TRBJ2-5; D: -; length: 15; DNA: TGTGCCAGCAGTTTATCATTAGCGAGCCAAGAGACCCAGTACTTC; CDR3: CASSLSLASQETQYF
V: TRBV6-2/TRBV6-3; size: -; J: TRBJ2-1; D: -; length: 13; DNA: TGTGCCAGCAGTTATCTAGTGCTAAATGAGCAGTTCTTC; CDR3: CASSYLVLNEQFF
V: TRBV7-2; size: many; J: TRBJ2-7; D: -; length: 15; DNA: TGTGCCAGCAGCTTAGTGACGGAAAGCTCCTACGAGCAGTACTTC; CDR3: CASSLVTESSYEQYF
V: TRBV18; size: once; J: TRBJ2-3; D: TRBD2; length: 15; DNA: TGTGCCAGCTCACCACTTAGCGGGAGCATGGATACGCAGTATTTT; CDR3: CASSPLSGSMDTQYF
V: TRBV6-2/TRBV6-3; size: -; J: TRBJ2-1; D: -; length: 11; DNA: TGTGCCAGCTGTGAACGCAATGAGCAGTTCTTC; CDR3: CASCERNEQFF
V: TRBV28; size: few; J: TRBJ2-7; D: -; length: 13; DNA: TGTGCCATCGAAGGAGGCCTTACCTACGAGCAGTACTTC; CDR3: CAIEGGLTYEQYF
V: TRBV7-2; size: many; J: TRBJ2-1; D: TRBD2; length: 14; DNA: TGTGCCAGCAGCTCCACTAGCGGGATCAATGAGCAGTTCTTC; CDR3: CASSSTSGINEQFF
V: TRBV6-2/TRBV6-3; size: many; J: TRBJ2-7; D: -; length: 13; DNA: TGTGCCAGCTCACGGTACCTGCGGGACGAGCAGTACTTC; CDR3: CASSRYLRDEQYF
V: TRBV25-1; size: many; J: TRBJ2-1; D: -; length: 11; DNA: TGTGCCAGCAGTGTGGCCAATGAGCAGTTCTTC; CDR3: CASSVANEQFF
V: TRBV19; size: few; J: TRBJ2-3; D: -; length: 16; DNA: TGTGCCAGTAGTATAAAGAGGGGGTCCCTCACAGATACGCAGTATTTT; CDR3: CASSIKRGSLTDTQYF
V: TRBV6-2/TRBV6-3; size: -; J: TRBJ1-2; D: -; length: 15; DNA: TGTGCCAGCAGTTACGGTCTCAGGGAACGCTATGGCTACACCTTC; CDR3: CASSYGLRERYGYTF
V: TRBV12-5; size: -; J: TRBJ2-3; D: TRBD2; length: 14; DNA: TGTGCTAGTGGACTAGCGGGACCCACAGATACGCAGTATTTT; CDR3: CASGLAGPTDTQYF
V: TRBV6-5; size: many; J: TRBJ2-3; D: -; length: 15; DNA: TGTGCCAGCAGTTACGGAGGTTTGTGGACAGATACGCAGTATTTT; CDR3: CASSYGGLWTDTQYF
V: TRBV5-3; size: -; J: TRBJ2-7; D: -; length: 15; DNA: TGTGCCAGCAGTCTCGACCTAGCCGTTCCCTACGAGCAGTACTTC; CDR3: CASSLDLAVPYEQYF
V: TRBV6-1; size: -; J: TRBJ1-2; D: -; length: 13; DNA: TGTGCCAGCAGTGAGAAGGGAGGCTATGGCTACACCTTC; CDR3: CASSEKGGYGYTF
V: TRBV6-2/TRBV6-3; size: -; J: TRBJ2-2; D: -; length: 16; DNA: TGTGCCAGCCTACCCTCTCCGGGAGCGAACACCGGGGAGCTGTTTTTT; CDR3: CASLPSPGANTGELFF
V: TRBV12-3/TRBV12-4; size: few; J: TRBJ2-7; D: TRBD1; length: 15; DNA: TGTGCCAGCAGAAGTGGACAGGGGGTATTGTACGAGCAGTACTTC; CDR3: CASRSGQGVLYEQYF